The T cell receptor beta chain under discussion was sequenced for a study of Ad26.COV2.S vaccination and SARS-CoV-2 variants. Study-level background: This donor came from the COV1001 trial of Ad26.COV2.S. The vaccine Ad26.COV2.S was put into the muscle once, or twice with 56 days between.

The length of the CDR3 is 15 residues. Germline lookup yields CDR1 KGHSH and CDR2 LQKENI. V was cut by 6 bases and J by 7 bases, with 16 bases left in between. Treatment in this sample: around 19 received Ad26.COV2.S at low or high dose, single or two shots; 5 received placebo; per-sample allocation not given. Sampling was done on day 63 after the first vaccine or placebo injection. Regarding this clone: Its matching antigen is unknown.

The method was immunoSEQ multiplex PCR; TCRdb's version includes in-frame clones alone and lacks a portion of them. The sample lists around 250,000 clones; roughly 87% were seen once. General observations from the study: Analytic work on TCR breadth and depth might have understated the full extent of total T cell responses. Compared with placebo recipients, vaccine recipients had higher spike-specific TCR breadth.

The source material was peripheral blood, sampled in a trial of Ad26.COV2.S vaccine versus placebo. The chain links TRBV18 to TRBJ1-6; possibly TRBD1 for D (5 bases). The sequence derives from a person aged 18 to 65 who received the Ad26.COV2.S COVID-19 vaccine or a placebo. The CDR3 is CASSQNGQGNSPLHF. The CDR3 region has the DNA TGTGCCAGCTCTCAAAACGGGCAGGGAAATTCACCCCTCCACTTT.